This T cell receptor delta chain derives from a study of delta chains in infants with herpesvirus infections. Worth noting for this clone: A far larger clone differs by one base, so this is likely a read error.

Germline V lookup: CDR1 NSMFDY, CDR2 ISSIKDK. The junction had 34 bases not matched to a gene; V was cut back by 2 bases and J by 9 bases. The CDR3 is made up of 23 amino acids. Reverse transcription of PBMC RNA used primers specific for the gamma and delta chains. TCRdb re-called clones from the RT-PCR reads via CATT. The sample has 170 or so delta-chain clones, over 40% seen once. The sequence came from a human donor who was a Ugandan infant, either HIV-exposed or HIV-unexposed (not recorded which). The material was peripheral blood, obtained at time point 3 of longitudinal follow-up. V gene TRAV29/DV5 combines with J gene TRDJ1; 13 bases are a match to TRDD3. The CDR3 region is CAARTTVLRHWGIRPGETAQLIF. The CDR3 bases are TGTGCAGCAAGGACAACTGTCCTACGTCACTGGGGGATACGGCCGGGGGAGACAGCACAACTCATCTTT.